This TCR beta chain originates from a study of cytomegalovirus exposure and HLA in healthy donors (dated by TCRdb to the late 2010s). For the study in its entirety: According to an earlier analysis of 587 of the donors, about 179 million T cells yielded some 120 million unique TCR beta sequences and 250 to 350 Gb of sequence data. High-throughput TCR immunosequencing, statistical association of individual TCRs with disease status, and machine learning were combined to predict cytomegalovirus infection status. The later analysis used no new phenotypic data to find candidate immune exposures, relying instead on TCR beta sequences and their occurrence across donors. The study aimed to test whether cataloging public T cell receptors could reveal signatures of past pathogen exposure. HLA typing covered class I and class II loci at four-digit resolution. A later genetic analysis used genome-wide SNP genotypes for about 65% of the 666 donors, treating that subset as a discovery cohort. An early release that covered about 640 HLA-typed donors contained about 300 gigabases of sequencing data and 80 million or so unique TCR sequences. All discovery cohort repertoires had been generated using a single sequencing platform. Of the roughly 400 genotyped donors, roughly 85% fell in the genetic ancestry cluster associated with self-reported Caucasian donors. To decide whether each TCR beta V gene segment behaved as functional or pseudogenic, an earlier analysis of approximately 590 of the donors relied on high-throughput TCR beta sequencing. The number of donors typed differed by locus, with roughly 620-630 for A, B, C, DRB1 and DQB1, approximately 500 for DQA1, 600 to 610 for DPA1, and approximately 470 for DPB1. A separate validation cohort of more than 100 different subjects was used in addition to the roughly 640-subject first cohort. Roughly 5 DR-DQ haplotypes were treated as single units for association and clustering because of strong linkage in the cohort. Alongside the repertoire data, information on donor age, sex, ethnicity and CMV serostatus was compiled. The study profiled the T cell repertoires of hundreds of subjects by immunosequencing and related them to cytomegalovirus serostatus. A later analysis re-analyzed previously published TCR beta repertoires from 660 or so donors and added high-resolution HLA genotyping to study TCR occurrence patterns. On average, roughly 200,000 unique TCR beta nucleotide sequences were sequenced per donor among a few hundred genotyped donors of the cohort, with around 19% of those sequences being non-productive.

The library was made by the immunoSEQ multiplex PCR assay. For the multiplex PCR, a mixture combining 60 forward primers for TCR Vbeta segments and 13 reverse primers for TCR Jbeta segments was used. Amplification of the CDR3 region of rearranged TCR beta genes was performed with a multiplex PCR assay on genomic DNA. The Illumina HiSeq System was used to sequence the amplified TCR beta libraries as 87-base-pair reads. Under the source paper's analysis protocol: A later analysis counted about 82 million unique TCR beta chains across the 666 repertoires, and around 12 million of these chains were shared by at least two donors. To remove PCR and sequencing errors, raw reads were error-corrected and collapsed into unique sequences using a nearest-neighbor algorithm that merged closely related sequences. Alignment of CDR3 sequences to IMGT reference sequences was used to assign V, D and J gene segments. For a sequence to be retained, a match of at least six nucleotides to both a V gene segment and a J gene segment was required. Rearrangements were classified as productive when the CDR3 lacked stop codons and remained in frame with V and J, and all other rearrangements were classified as non-productive. CDR3 was defined by IMGT convention, running from the second conserved V-encoded cysteine to the conserved J-encoded phenylalanine. Sequences without an unambiguous match to a single V gene segment were excluded from the earlier analysis of a few hundred of the donors. An earlier analysis of some 500 of the donors classified V segments as functional when productive rearrangements were above 56.7% and as segregating when the standard deviation between donors was above 5%. To diagnose cytomegalovirus status from the catalog of TCR beta chain sequences, a statistical classification framework was built. A later analysis assigned V and J genes by comparing TCR nucleotide sequences with IMGT/GENE-DB human TR gene sequences. The TCRdist pipeline was used in a later analysis to assign CDR3 sequences and most-parsimonious VDJ recombination scenarios. In a later analysis, each TCR beta chain was defined by its CDR3 amino acid sequence together with its V-gene family, and reads without a unique V-gene family were excluded. A later analysis removed 550 to 650 highly shared, low-generation-probability nucleotide sequences to deal with suspected cross-contamination and a sequencing artifact. For each public chain, a later analysis derived a clonal expansion index from normalized ranks of inferred template counts within each repertoire. In a later analysis, generation probabilities were computed using a VDJ recombination model fitted to out-of-frame rearrangements, and the results were checked against IGoR. Hypergeometric tests were used in a later analysis to score TCR-TCR, TCR-HLA and TCR-CMV co-occurrence, with a repertoire-size bias correction applied to the TCR pairs. A later analysis estimated false discovery rates by permuting HLA or CMV assignments 20 times. A later analysis grouped co-occurring TCRs with DBSCAN, adding TCRdist sequence similarity when clustering within HLA-allele-positive subsets. For co-occurrence clustering, repertoires with fewer than 30,000 or more than 120,000 public chains were excluded, along with several repertoires with anomalous nucleotide sharing. The immuneACCESS repertoire file appears here via TCRdb, limited to in-frame rearrangements. These files lack a portion of the clones; in checked studies, under half of the deficit traces to unresolved V genes, and the cause of the others is not known. That table furnishes V, J and clone size, whereas the DNA furnished D and trimming. For this sample there are about 120,000 clones; 70% to 90% appear just once. The ten largest make up 1.5% to 2% of the sample.

Taken from cysteine to phenylalanine, the CDR3 has 14 residues. The sequence is cut down to CDR3 DNA, 42 bases in frame from base 1. V trim: 5 bases; J trim: 6 bases; unmatched bases: 6. Via the germline V gene (reference sequence), CDR1 is SEHNR and CDR2 FQNEAQ. The investigation overall reported the following: At a false discovery rate of 0.05, a later analysis linked 16,951 TCR beta sequences to specific HLA alleles. Immune exposure information for the cohort was limited to CMV serostatus. It was suggested by the authors that the approach could potentially be generalized to other disease states and immunological phenotypes. An earlier analysis of around 500 of the donors showed that most TCR beta V segments appeared in productive rearrangements either about 90% or about 30% of the time, which broadly matched IMGT annotations. A few of the identified cytomegalovirus-associated TCR beta chains were confirmed in vitro to be specific for cytomegalovirus antigens. V-gene and J-gene trimming of TCR beta chains was associated with a missense DCLRE1C variant in a later genetic analysis, and the association was replicated in an independent cohort. Across donors, most TCR sequences were observed very rarely, whereas some public TCRs were present in many individuals. A further reported finding was that TCR beta sequences accurately predicted the HLA-A and HLA-B alleles for most subjects in the first cohort. In a later analysis, several top co-occurrence clusters were reported to appear linked to parvovirus B19, influenza, CMV and Epstein-Barr virus. Because HLA typing was unavailable for some donors at each locus, only the typed subset was used in association tests. Some IMGT-functional V segments, including TRBV6-2 and TRBV6-3, could not be told apart with the 87-base-pair reads, so those segments were excluded. Cytomegalovirus status was reported to be diagnosed by the classifier with high specificity and sensitivity in both the original and validation cohorts. A group of highly shared sequence variants was considered likely to be a technical artifact of the sequencing pipeline. The study gave a list of under 200 TCR beta chains associated with cytomegalovirus. Linkage disequilibrium might explain the correlated functional status among segregating V segments, but an unknown experimental factor could not be excluded. Compared with equally common non-associated chains, HLA-associated TCR beta chains in a later analysis were more clonally expanded and had lower generation probabilities. In a later genetic analysis, fewer N-insertions in productive TCRs were reported among donors in an Asian-associated ancestry cluster than the roughly 700-donor mean. Strong co-occurrence of HLA alleles, especially DR and DQ, made assigning TCR associations to individual alleles difficult. Only TCR beta chains were sequenced in this cohort, and the absence of alpha or paired-chain data limited detectable features. The presence/absence analyses assumed that sequencing depth was roughly uniform across donors, and that assumption may not be true. In a later analysis, TCR association rates were found to vary across HLA loci, with the most associated TCRs seen for DRB1 alleles and the fewest for HLA-C alleles. Because counts were too low, 15 or so rarely observed V segments, including chromosome 9 orphons, were excluded from the earlier analysis of several hundred of the donors. In a later analysis, most CMV-associated TCR beta chains were found to appear HLA-restricted, with HLA associations seemingly driven largely by CMV exposure.

To note about this clone: Which antigen it targets is not known. No much larger clone is present one base from it, and per-base qualities are unavailable.

The cohort comprised hundreds of healthy bone marrow donors. Cohort members were all nominally healthy when sampled, although unrecorded immune exposures were likely present. The donor was CMV seronegative and belonged to the group of under 400 seronegative cohort members. Every donor gave a peripheral blood sample, and the peripheral blood mononuclear cells from that sample were used for TCR beta sequencing. Genomic DNA was extracted from the blood cell samples with the Qiagen DNeasy Blood Extraction Kit. This sequence uses TRBV7-9 and TRBJ1-4, with 7 junctional bases fitting TRBD1. This sequence originates from a man aged 40-49 years in good health and CMV-seronegative. The specimen was PBMCs. CDR3 region: CASSQGQVYEKLFF. Here is the DNA: TGTGCCAGCAGCCAAGGACAGGTATATGAAAAACTGTTTTTT.